This note documents a single T cell receptor (beta chain) sequence. The CDR3 length is 14 residues. The V end lost 2 bases, the J end lost 7 bases, and 14 bases lay between the germline ends. Germline values: CDR1 SGHTA, CDR2 FQGNSA. This sample was included in a study of blood T cell repertoires in COVID-19. Looking at the study overall: Sites across the United States, Italy and Spain contributed samples from acute and convalescent COVID-19.

The cohort comprised adults aged about 18 to 100 years residing in under 30 US areas. As processed by the authors: Reference gene primer amplification gave estimated nucleated cell counts. TCRdb keeps only in-frame clones here, not all; method: immunoSEQ multiplex PCR. For V, J and clone size, that table is used; D and trimming come from the DNA. This sample carries roughly 150,000 clones, roughly 90% of them seen once, and the ten largest clones take approximately 4.5%. The sample was PBMCs or T cells enriched from blood (not recorded which). The receptor comes from a man between 50 and 59 years old who had recovered from COVID-19. This chain links TRBV7-2 with TRBJ2-5; possibly TRBD2 for D (5 bases). The CDR3 DNA reads TGTGCCAGCAGCTTAACGGGGAAGGTCGGGACCCAGTACTTC. Protein: CASSLTGKVGTQYF.